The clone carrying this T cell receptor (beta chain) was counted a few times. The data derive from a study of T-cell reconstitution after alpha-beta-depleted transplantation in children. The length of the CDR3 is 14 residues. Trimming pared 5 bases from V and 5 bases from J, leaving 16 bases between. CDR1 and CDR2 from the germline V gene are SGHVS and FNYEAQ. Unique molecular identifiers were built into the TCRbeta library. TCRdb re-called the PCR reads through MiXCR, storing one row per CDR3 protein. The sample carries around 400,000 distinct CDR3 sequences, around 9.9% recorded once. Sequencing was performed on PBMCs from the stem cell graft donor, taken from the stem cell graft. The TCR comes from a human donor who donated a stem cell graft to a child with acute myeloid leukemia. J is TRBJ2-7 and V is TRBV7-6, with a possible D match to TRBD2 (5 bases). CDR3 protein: CASSDRQAGDEQYF. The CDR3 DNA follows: TGTGCCAGCAGCGACCGACAAGCCGGGGACGAGCAGTACTTC.